One T cell receptor (beta chain) is described in this entry. Antigen: not known. Germline lookup yields CDR1 MNHEY and CDR2 SVGAGI. This CDR3 has 15 residues. With V trimmed by 5 bases and J by 6 bases, 11 bases remained unmatched. This record belongs to a study of a mutant IDH1 vaccine in newly diagnosed glioma. On the study more broadly: All eight of the vaccinations patients received fell in weeks 1, 3, 5, 7, 11, 15, 19 and 23.

Time point denoted: week 23, last vaccination. Doses consisted of 300 ug of mutant IDH1 20-mer peptide each, paired with topical imiquimod. Clones were read by immunoSEQ multiplex PCR, and TCRdb kept only the in-frame ones, dropping some. The data show approximately 79,000 clones, with 75% to 90% seen just once and 0.77% held by the top ten. This receptor was obtained from a woman between 45 and 65 years old with glioma. Sequenced material: PBMCs, taken from a glioma patient whose treatment included an IDH1 peptide vaccine. This rearrangement joins TRBV6-5 to TRBJ1-2; 8 bases line up with TRBD1. CDR3 sequence reads: CASSRTSGGGHGYTF. The CDR3 DNA sequence: TGTGCCAGCAGTCGAACCTCAGGGGGCGGTCATGGCTACACCTTC.